What follows are 26 T cell receptor beta chains derived from one specimen sequenced in a study of blood T cell repertoires in COVID-19. Assay used: immunoSEQ multiplex PCR; TCRdb lists only in-frame clones, some missing. The table lists about 370,000 clones, about 90% of them singletons, with less than 11% in the top ten. Specimen: peripheral blood. These receptors were collected from a young woman with COVID-19, enrolled during active disease.

In its sample, this clone was seen once. The chain joins TRBV3-1 (or the pseudogene TRBV3-2) to TRBJ2-2; 10 bases line up with TRBD2. Trimming at V came to 5 bases and at J to 7 bases, leaving 7 bases not matched to a gene. The CDR3 runs 15 residues. Germline loops: CDR1 LGHDT, CDR2 YNNKEL (reference sequence). The DNA of the CDR3 is TGTGCCAGCAGCTCCCTAGCGGGAGCGGGCGGGGAGCTGTTTTTT. It is translated as CASSSLAGAGGELFF.

The chain has TRBV19 and TRBJ2-1, with 11 bases that match TRBD2. CDR1 LNHDA and CDR2 SQIVND come from the germline V gene (reference sequence). CDR3 length: 16 amino acids. The V segment lost 3 bases and the J segment 2 bases; nucleotides outside the gene matches: 3. This CDR3 reads CASSIGGLAAYNEQFF. As DNA, the CDR3 is TGTGCCAGTAGTATTGGGGGACTAGCGGCCTACAATGAGCAGTTCTTC.

The gene calls are TRBV7-2 and TRBJ2-4, with D possibly matching TRBD1 (6 bases). This CDR3 region has 14 residues. The ends were cut back, 5 bases at V and 7 bases at J, with 15 bases in the middle. Germline values: CDR1 SGHTA, CDR2 FQGNSA. CDR3 bases: TGTGCCAGCAGCCTCCAAGCTACAGGGAACATTCAGTACTTC. Protein: CASSLQATGNIQYF.

The rearrangement uses TRBV29-1 and TRBJ2-2, with 7 positions matching TRBD1. The CDR3 covers 15 residues. V lost 0 bases, J lost 6 bases, and 7 bases stayed unmatched. The germline CDR1 and CDR2 sequences are SQVTM and ANQGSEA. The CDR3 sequence is CSVEDRAGGAGELFF. DNA of the CDR3: TGCAGCGTTGAAGATCGCGCAGGGGGAGCCGGGGAGCTGTTTTTT.

The chain carries TRBV10-3 and TRBJ2-3; D is undetermined. Trimming cost V 3 bases and J 8 bases, with 12 bases left between them. Germline assignment: CDR1 ENHRY and CDR2 SYGVKD. The CDR3 sequence is 13 residues long. The CDR3, as DNA: TGTGCCATCAGTGAAGCTACTATGGGTACGCAGTATTTT. It codes for CAISEATMGTQYF.

The chain is built from TRBV3-1 (or the pseudogene TRBV3-2) and TRBJ1-4, with D possibly TRBD1 on 6 matching bases. The length of the CDR3 is 13 residues. The V gene's germline CDR1 is LGHDT and CDR2 YNNKEL (reference sequence). The ends were cut back, 4 bases at V and 8 bases at J, with 11 bases in the middle. This CDR3 reads CASSLGGGEKLFF. CDR3 nucleotides: TGTGCCAGCAGCCTCGGGGGGGGCGAAAAACTGTTTTTT.

The chain is built from TRBV7-8 and TRBJ1-1, with a tentative D call TRBD1 (6 bases). Germline loops: CDR1 SGHVS, CDR2 FQNEAQ. The CDR3 has 16 residues. V shed 5 bases and J shed 5 bases, with 21 bases lying between them. CDR3 nucleotide sequence: TGTGCCAGCAGCACAACCCTACAGGGATGGAAGACTGAAGCTTTCTTT. Translation: CASSTTLQGWKTEAFF.

This chain joins TRBV6-6 and TRBJ1-6; TRBD1 might be the D (5 bases). V was trimmed by 4 bases and J by 6 bases, leaving 13 bases between them. The length of the CDR3 is 15 residues. Germline V gene lookup returns CDR1 MNHNY and CDR2 SVGAGI (reference sequence). CDR3 in DNA: TGTGCCAGCAGTTCAGGGCCCGACTTTAATTCACCCCTCCACTTT. Translation gives CASSSGPDFNSPLHF.

This rearrangement joins TRBV15 to TRBJ1-4; D is ambiguous. V was clipped by 0 bases and J by 0 bases, with 5 bases between them. The CDR3 is 15 amino acids. The germline CDR1 and CDR2 sequences are LNHNV and YYDKDF (reference sequence). The CDR3 loop is CATSRDRTTNEKLFF. In DNA form, the CDR3 reads TGTGCCACCAGCAGAGACAGAACAACTAATGAAAAACTGTTTTTT.

The V call is TRBV7-3, the J call TRBJ2-6; 12 nucleotides agree with TRBD1. This CDR3 has 17 amino acids. V gave up 3 bases and J gave up 4 bases; unmatched junction bases: 4. Germline CDR1 SGHTA, CDR2 FQGTGA. This chain's CDR3 is CASSFSGTGGGANVLTF. The CDR3 DNA follows: TGTGCCAGCAGCTTCTCCGGGACAGGGGGCGGGGCCAACGTCCTGACTTTC.

This clone has a handful of counts. V and J are TRBV3-1 (or the pseudogene TRBV3-2) and TRBJ1-6, with a possible D match to TRBD1 (6 bases). The CDR3 spans 15 residues. The V gene's germline CDR1 is LGHDT and CDR2 YNNKEL (reference sequence). V lost 4 bases and J 7 bases, leaving 14 bases between the germline ends. The CDR3 DNA follows: TGTGCCAGCAGCCCCAGGACAGCGGGGAATTCACCCCTCCACTTT. Translated: CASSPRTAGNSPLHF.

CDR3 nucleotide sequence: TGTGCCAGTACCCATCACGAGCAGTACTTC. Protein: CASTHHEQYF. The V gene is TRBV19, the J gene TRBJ2-7, with D hard to call. V was pared by 7 bases and J by 5 bases, with 6 bases between. This CDR3 has 10 amino acids. CDR1 and CDR2 from the germline V gene are LNHDA and SQIVND (reference sequence).

The chain joins TRBV11-2 to TRBJ2-2; 7 bases line up with TRBD1. V dropped 5 bases and J dropped 0; count of bases not matched to a gene: 0. Germline loops: CDR1 SGHAT, CDR2 FQNNGV. This CDR3 is built from 14 residues. CDR3 bases: TGTGCCAGCAGCGGGACAGCGAACACCGGGGAGCTGTTTTTT. Encoded protein: CASSGTANTGELFF.

The chain couples TRBV19 to TRBJ1-1; 9 bases map to TRBD1. J was trimmed by 1 base and V by 4 bases; bases with no gene match: 4. This CDR3 has 15 amino acids. CDR1 is LNHDA, CDR2 SQIVND, per germline (reference sequence). CDR3 residues: CASSRPGQGNTEAFF. The CDR3 DNA reads as TGTGCCAGTAGTAGACCGGGACAGGGGAACACTGAAGCTTTCTTT.

This chain connects TRBV5-1 to TRBJ2-5, with 7 bases fitting TRBD1. Losses at the gene ends were 4 bases for V and 5 bases for J; bases not matched to a gene: 5. In germline, CDR1 is SGHRS, CDR2 YFSETQ. The CDR3 has 13 residues. CDR3 in amino acids: CASSPTGAETQYF. CDR3 in DNA: TGCGCCAGCAGCCCCACAGGGGCCGAGACCCAGTACTTC.

The J gene is TRBJ2-7, the V gene TRBV6-5, with D perhaps TRBD1 (6 bases). Germline lookup yields CDR1 MNHEY and CDR2 SVGAGI. The CDR3 sequence is 14 residues long. V was shortened by 5 bases and J by 0 bases, with 11 bases between the two germline ends. As DNA, the CDR3 is TGTGCCAGCAGTCCGACAGGCCGCTCCTACGAGCAGTACTTC. This sequence encodes CASSPTGRSYEQYF.

The chain combines TRBV6-5 with TRBJ2-7, with D perhaps matching TRBD1 (7 bases). This CDR3 is 14 amino acids long. Trimming removed 4 bases from V and 3 bases from J, with 13 bases in between. Per the germline V gene, CDR1 is MNHEY and CDR2 is SVGAGI. CDR3 in DNA: TGTGCCAGCAGTTGGCAGGGGGGAAACTACGAGCAGTACTTC. Protein product: CASSWQGGNYEQYF.

The genes are TRBV28 and TRBJ1-2, with a tentative D call TRBD1 (5 bases). Between the trimmed V and J ends, which lost 8 bases and 0 bases, there was a span of 13 bases. Germline assignment: CDR1 MDHEN and CDR2 SYDVKM. The CDR3 is 14 residues long. CDR3 sequence: CASSWRGANYGYTF. CDR3 DNA: TGTGCCAGCTCTTGGCGGGGCGCTAACTATGGCTACACCTTC.

The genes are TRBV3-1 (or the pseudogene TRBV3-2) and TRBJ2-5, with 7 bases that match TRBD2. V was pared by 1 base and J by 5 bases, with 4 bases of the junction left unmatched. The CDR3 loop spans 14 amino acids. The germline V gene has CDR1 LGHDT and CDR2 YNNKEL (reference sequence). The CDR3 nucleotides are TGTGCCAGCAGCCAAGGCGGGAGTGTGGAGACCCAGTACTTC. Amino acid sequence: CASSQGGSVETQYF.

The genes are TRBV19 and TRBJ2-7, with TRBD2 identical over 8 bases. Germline loops: CDR1 LNHDA, CDR2 SQIVND (reference sequence). The CDR3 is made up of 20 amino acids. V gave up 1 base and J gave up 0 bases; unmatched junction bases: 17. CDR3 loop: CASSIVYVGRVHQSSYEQYF. The CDR3 coding sequence is TGTGCCAGTAGTATAGTGTACGTCGGGAGGGTACACCAGAGCTCCTACGAGCAGTACTTC.

V gene TRBV4-2 combines with J gene TRBJ2-3, with TRBD2 matching over 9 bases. The germline V gene encodes CDR1 LGHNA and CDR2 YNFKEQ. The CDR3 is made up of 16 amino acids. With V trimmed by 1 base and J by 4 bases, 6 bases remained unmatched. The CDR3 nucleotides are TGTGCCAGCAGCCAAGCTCCTAGCGGGATAGCAGATACGCAGTATTTT. Encoded protein: CASSQAPSGIADTQYF.

This clone was observed a handful of times. The rearrangement joins TRBV5-1 to TRBJ2-1, with TRBD2 matching 7 bases. This CDR3 spans 16 amino acids. V shed 2 bases, J shed 0 bases, and the junction held 5 bases outside the gene matches. Germline loops: CDR1 SGHRS, CDR2 YFSETQ. The CDR3 bases are TGCGCCAGCAGCTTTAGCGGGTGGAGCTCCTACAATGAGCAGTTCTTC. Protein: CASSFSGWSSYNEQFF.

V is TRBV5-1 and J is TRBJ2-7; 12 bases agree with TRBD1. Germline trimming cut 2 bases from V and 3 bases from J; bases unmatched to any gene: 6. The CDR3 covers 16 residues. In germline, CDR1 is SGHRS, CDR2 YFSETQ. This CDR3 reads CASSFRGTGGYYEQYF. CDR3 nucleotide sequence: TGCGCCAGCAGCTTTCGAGGGACAGGGGGCTACTACGAGCAGTACTTC.

The chain combines TRBV2 with TRBJ2-7, with D unresolved. In germline, CDR1 is SNHLY, CDR2 FYNNEI. V gave up 0 bases and J gave up 9 bases, with 15 bases separating them. This CDR3 region has 14 residues. CDR3 residues: CASSEATMLSGQYF. The CDR3, as DNA: TGTGCCAGCAGTGAAGCGACAATGCTTTCCGGGCAGTACTTC.

V and J are TRBV19 and TRBJ2-1, with a possible D match to TRBD1 (6 bases). V dropped 2 bases and J dropped 8 bases, with 16 bases sitting between them. Per the germline V gene, CDR1 is LNHDA and CDR2 is SQIVND (reference sequence). The CDR3 length is 15 residues. CDR3 DNA sequence: TGTGCCAGTAGTATATCGGGACACCCTAGGGATGAGCAGTTCTTC. As protein: CASSISGHPRDEQFF. The full variable domain, its missing parts supplied by reference TRBV19 and TRBJ2-1, is DGGITQSPKYLFRKEGQNVTLSCEQNLNHDAMYWYRQDPGQGLRLIYYSQIVNDFQKGDIAEGYSVSREKKESFPLTVTSAQKNPTAFYLCASSISGHPRDEQFFGPGTRLTVL.

The gene calls are TRBV4-3 and TRBJ1-4, with a tentative D call TRBD1 (5 bases). CDR1 LGHNA and CDR2 YSLEER come from the germline V gene. Trimming stripped 1 base from V and 7 bases from J, with 16 bases between. The CDR3 sequence is 16 residues long. This chain's CDR3 is CASSQGVRQGSEKLFF. DNA of the CDR3: TGCGCCAGCAGCCAAGGTGTTCGGCAGGGCAGTGAAAAACTGTTTTTT.